Detailed here is one TCR beta chain. Its antigen is unidentified. This sample stems from a study of human T cells and chemical hapten exposure. The study's findings and limits: DPC sensitization did not alter TCRs above 1 in 1000 frequency.

As handled by the study authors: There were a median of approximately 88,000 TCRs per sample, with a range from about 20,000 to 700,000. In TCRdb, the RACE reads were re-called with MiXCR into one record per CDR3 protein. V and J calls and clone size were set by TCRdb, not the authors. Seen here are approximately 350,000 distinct CDR3 sequences, about 7% observed once, and the top ten hold 7.5% to 8.5%. Noted time point: patch test 1, 2 weeks after DPC sensitization. Treatment in this sample: therapeutic diphenylcyclopropenone sensitization with weekly scalp DPC. The CDR3 runs to 14 residues. CDR1 is KGHSH and CDR2 is LQKENI in the germline V gene. V lost 3 bases to trimming and J lost 6 bases, with 12 bases between them.

This clonotype was obtained from a woman between 18 and 30 years old with alopecia areata. Some clones in this sample may be carry-over from other donors' samples. The material was whole blood, obtained in connection with sensitization to the hapten diphenylcyclopropenone (DPC). The rearrangement links TRBV18 to TRBJ2-1, with no clear D. DNA for the CDR3: TGTGCCAGCTCACCGAGGACCTGGGGCAATGAGCAGTTCTTC. It yields the protein CASSPRTWGNEQFF.